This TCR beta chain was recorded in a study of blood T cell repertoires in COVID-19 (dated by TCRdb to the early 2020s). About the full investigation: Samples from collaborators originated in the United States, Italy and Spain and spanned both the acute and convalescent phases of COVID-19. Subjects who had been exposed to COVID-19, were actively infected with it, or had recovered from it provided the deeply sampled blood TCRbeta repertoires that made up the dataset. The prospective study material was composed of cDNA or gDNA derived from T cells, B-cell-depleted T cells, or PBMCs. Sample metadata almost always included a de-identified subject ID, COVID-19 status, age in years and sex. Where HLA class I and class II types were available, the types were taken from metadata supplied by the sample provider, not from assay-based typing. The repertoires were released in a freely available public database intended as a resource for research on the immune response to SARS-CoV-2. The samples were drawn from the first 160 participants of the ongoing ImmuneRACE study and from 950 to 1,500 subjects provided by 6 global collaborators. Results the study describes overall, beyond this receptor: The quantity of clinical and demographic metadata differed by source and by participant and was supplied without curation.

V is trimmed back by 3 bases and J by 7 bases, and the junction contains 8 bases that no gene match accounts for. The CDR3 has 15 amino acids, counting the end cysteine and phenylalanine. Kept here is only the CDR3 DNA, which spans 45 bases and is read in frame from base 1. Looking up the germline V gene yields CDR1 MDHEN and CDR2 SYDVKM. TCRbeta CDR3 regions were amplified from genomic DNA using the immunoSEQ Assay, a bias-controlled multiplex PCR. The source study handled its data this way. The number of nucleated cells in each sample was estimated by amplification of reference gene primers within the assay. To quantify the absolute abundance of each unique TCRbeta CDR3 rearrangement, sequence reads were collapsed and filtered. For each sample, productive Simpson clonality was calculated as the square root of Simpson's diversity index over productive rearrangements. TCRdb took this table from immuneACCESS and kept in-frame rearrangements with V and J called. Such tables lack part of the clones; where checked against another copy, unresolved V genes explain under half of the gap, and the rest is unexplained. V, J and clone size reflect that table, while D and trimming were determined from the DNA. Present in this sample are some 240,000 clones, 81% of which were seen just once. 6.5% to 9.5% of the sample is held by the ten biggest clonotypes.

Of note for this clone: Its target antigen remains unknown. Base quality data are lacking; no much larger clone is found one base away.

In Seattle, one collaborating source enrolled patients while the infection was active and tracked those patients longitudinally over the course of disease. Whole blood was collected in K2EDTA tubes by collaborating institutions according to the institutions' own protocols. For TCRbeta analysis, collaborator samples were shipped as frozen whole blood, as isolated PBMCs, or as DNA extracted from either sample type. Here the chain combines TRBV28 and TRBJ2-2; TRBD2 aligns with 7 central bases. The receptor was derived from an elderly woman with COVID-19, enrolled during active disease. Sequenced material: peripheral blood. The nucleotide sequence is TGTGCCAGCAGTTTTGGCGGGAGAGGTATCGGGGAGCTGTTTTTT. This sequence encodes CASSFGGRGIGELFF. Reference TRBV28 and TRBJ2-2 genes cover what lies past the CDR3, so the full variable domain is DVKVTQSSRYLVKRTGEKVFLECVQDMDHENMFWYRQDPGLGLRLIYFSYDVKMKEKGDIPEGYSVSREKKERFSLILESASTNQTSMYLCASSFGGRGIGELFFGEGSRLTVL.